This is a list of T cell receptor beta chains from one sample in a study of T cell responses to AZD1222 COVID-19 vaccine. Method: immunoSEQ multiplex PCR; TCRdb's copy keeps in-frame clones and lacks some. The sample lists some 130,000 clones; around 84% were seen once. This material consisted of peripheral blood, taken on day 0 of AZD1222 vaccination. Receptors originate from an adult in good health. Both conserved end residues are part of each CDR3. D genes are given only for firm matches. The listing skips clone size in some rows; elsewhere it reads once, few, many or a size class.

clone size | D gene | J gene | V gene | CDR3 DNA | CDR3 protein
NA | NA | TRBJ2-7 | TRBV7-6 | TGTGCCAGCAGCTTAAGCAGGGCGAACGAGCAGTACTTC | CASSLSRANEQYF
few | NA | TRBJ1-3 | TRBV28 | TGTGCCAGCAGTTTGCGGTGGTCGTGGGGGGTGACGAGTTTCTCTGGAAACACCATATATTTT | CASSLRWSWGVTSFSGNTIYF
NA | NA | TRBJ2-7 | TRBV6-2/TRBV6-3 | TGTGCCAGCAGTTACGAGGGGCGGTACTCCGGTTGGAAGTACTTC | CASSYEGRYSGWKYF
NA | NA | TRBJ2-2 | TRBV7-9 | TGTGCCAGCAGCTTAGAGCGCGGGGAGCTGTTTTTT | CASSLERGELFF
NA | TRBD1 | TRBJ1-6 | TRBV5-8 | TGTGCCAGCACCGTGTCGAGACAGGGAAGCTCACCCCTCCACTTT | CASTVSRQGSSPLHF
NA | TRBD1 | TRBJ1-1 | TRBV9 | TGTGCCAGCAGCGGAATGACAGGGGGCAACACTGAAGCTTTCTTT | CASSGMTGGNTEAFF
NA | TRBD1 | TRBJ2-1 | TRBV6-2/TRBV6-3 | TGTGCCAGCAGCCTCGGTGGGGGACAGGTTAAACTCTTC | CASSLGGGQVKLF
NA | NA | TRBJ1-1 | TRBV5-1 | TGCGCCAGCAGCCCCAATGGCTACACTGAAGCTTTCTTT | CASSPNGYTEAFF
NA | TRBD1 | TRBJ2-7 | TRBV18 | TGTGCCAGCTCACCCCGGGACAGGGGTGCCAGCGAGCAGTACTTC | CASSPRDRGASEQYF
NA | TRBD1 | TRBJ1-1 | TRBV7-8 | TGTGCCAGCAGCTCCCTAACAGGGGGCACTGAAGCTTTCTTT | CASSSLTGGTEAFF
NA | NA | TRBJ1-6 | TRBV5-1 | TGCGCCAGCAGCTTGGCAGGGTACGGCTCACCCCTCCACTTT | CASSLAGYGSPLHF
NA | NA | TRBJ2-7 | TRBV9 | TGTGCCAGCAGCGTAGGACTAGAAGCCTGGAGCTCCTACGAGCAGTACTTC | CASSVGLEAWSSYEQYF
NA | NA | TRBJ1-6 | TRBV7-9 | TGTGCCAGCAGCAATAGTGGGGTTGGCGCAGGAGGGTTCTATAATTCACCCCTCCACTTT | CASSNSGVGAGGFYNSPLHF
NA | NA | TRBJ2-3 | TRBV19 | TGTGCCAGTAGAGACGGGTCGGCGGCAGATACGCAGTATTTT | CASRDGSAADTQYF
once | NA | TRBJ1-6 | TRBV28 | TGTGCCAGCAGTTTCAATTCACCCCTCCACTTT | CASSFNSPLHF
NA | NA | TRBJ2-7 | TRBV7-2 | TGTGCCAGCAGCTTATTAAGTATCGGGCAGACCCCCGGGATCGAGCAGTACTTC | CASSLLSIGQTPGIEQYF